These 32 T cell receptor beta chains came from one sample sequenced in a study of cytomegalovirus exposure and HLA in healthy donors. The PCR had 60 Vbeta and 13 Jbeta primers. Measured with immunoSEQ multiplex PCR; TCRdb has only the in-frame clones, and not every one. Counted here are roughly 100,000 clones, roughly 83% occurring once; the ten biggest clones make up approximately 2.8%. Source material: PBMCs. The receptors stem from a man in his forties in good health and CMV-seronegative.

This clone was picked up a small number of times. The chain recombines TRBV7-9 with TRBJ1-4; D unresolved. This CDR3 has 16 residues. V was trimmed by 2 bases and J by 3 bases, leaving 13 bases between them. CDR1 SEHNR and CDR2 FQNEAQ come from the germline V gene (reference sequence). The CDR3 reads CASSLQAGQPNEKLFF. The CDR3 coding sequence is TGTGCCAGCAGCTTACAAGCTGGGCAGCCTAATGAAAAACTGTTTTTT.

This sequence joins TRBV11-2 and TRBJ2-3, with D maybe TRBD2 (5 bases). Per the germline V gene, CDR1 is SGHAT and CDR2 is FQNNGV. The CDR3 has 15 residues. V lost 6 bases to trimming and J lost 2 bases, with 15 bases between them. The CDR3 nucleotides read TGTGCCAGCAGAGCCGGAGGACCGCACACAGATACGCAGTATTTT. This translates into CASRAGGPHTDTQYF.

V gene TRBV2 combines with J gene TRBJ2-2, with TRBD2 identical over 12 bases. Germline V gives CDR1 SNHLY, CDR2 FYNNEI. Trimming at V came to 5 bases and at J to 4 bases, leaving 2 bases not matched to a gene. The CDR3 covers 15 residues. The CDR3, as DNA: TGTGCCAGCAGTTCACTAGCGGGGGGCACCGGGGAGCTGTTTTTT. Translation gives CASSSLAGGTGELFF.

This clone was seen just once. The chain couples TRBV25-1 to TRBJ2-7, with 14 bases fitting TRBD2. Trimming took 2 bases from V and 1 from J; bases not matched to a gene: 7. Germline V lookup: CDR1 MGHDK, CDR2 SYGVNS. The CDR3 runs 18 residues. This CDR3 is CASSEGPGTSGGSYEQYF. CDR3 sequence (DNA): TGTGCCAGCAGTGAAGGGCCCGGGACTAGCGGGGGTTCCTACGAGCAGTACTTC.

The J gene is TRBJ2-5, the V gene TRBV6-5, with 7 bases aligning to TRBD1. Germline-derived CDR1 and CDR2 are MNHEY and SVGAGI. This CDR3 has 16 amino acids. J was trimmed by 0 bases and V by 2 bases; bases with no gene match: 6. The CDR3 nucleotides read TGTGCCAGCAGTTACCGAACCGGGACAGACCAAGAGACCCAGTACTTC. This codes for CASSYRTGTDQETQYF.

The rearrangement joins TRBV2 to TRBJ1-1; D uncertain. Trimming removed 3 bases at V and 3 bases at J, with 14 bases between. Germline V CDR1 and CDR2: SNHLY, FYNNEI. The CDR3 has 15 amino acids. The CDR3 reads CASSDYQGRDTEAFF. The CDR3 DNA is TGTGCCAGCAGTGATTATCAAGGGAGGGACACTGAAGCTTTCTTT.

The chain employs TRBV11-3 and TRBJ2-1; weak D call: TRBD2 (5 bases). The CDR3 is 14 amino acids. CDR1 and CDR2 from the germline V gene are SGHNT and YENEEA. V shed 3 bases and J shed 1 base, with 7 bases lying between them. The chain's CDR3 is CASSFEGSYNEQFF. In DNA, the CDR3 is TGTGCCAGCAGCTTTGAGGGTTCCTACAATGAGCAGTTCTTC.

The chain employs TRBV15 and TRBJ1-4; TRBD1 matches at 10 bases. There are 15 residues in the CDR3. The trim removed 3 bases at V and 6 bases at J, leaving 4 bases unmatched. CDR1 is LNHNV, CDR2 YYDKDF, per germline (reference sequence). The CDR3 DNA is TGTGCCACCAGCAGCCCCGGGACAGGGGATGAAAAACTGTTTTTT. This sequence encodes CATSSPGTGDEKLFF.

This chain links TRBV30 with TRBJ1-2; 7 positions match TRBD1. After removal of 2 bases from V and 7 bases from J, the junction contained 10 bases not matched to a gene. The CDR3 contains 14 residues. Germline V lookup: CDR1 GTSNPN, CDR2 SVGIG (reference sequence). This chain's CDR3 is CAWSIGQDVGGYTF. CDR3 bases: TGTGCCTGGAGTATCGGACAGGACGTGGGTGGCTACACCTTC.

The chain has TRBV18 and TRBJ1-1; D not resolved. Germline assignment: CDR1 KGHSH and CDR2 LQKENI. Trimming cost V 3 bases and J 2 bases, with 7 bases left between them. The CDR3 runs to 13 residues. CDR3 DNA: TGTGCCAGCTCACCCCAACAAAACACTGAAGCTTTCTTT. Protein sequence: CASSPQQNTEAFF.

The V gene is TRBV7-9, the J gene TRBJ2-3; 10 bases are a match to TRBD1. V lost 5 bases, J lost 7 bases, and 12 bases stayed unmatched. The CDR3 extends over 16 amino acids. Germline values: CDR1 SEHNR, CDR2 FQNEAQ (reference sequence). CDR3 residues: CASSTGTGDLTYTQYF. In nucleotides, the CDR3 is TGTGCCAGCAGCACCGGGACAGGGGATCTTACATATACGCAGTATTTT. The variable domain in full, completed from reference TRBV7-9 and TRBJ2-3, reads DTGVSQNPRHKITKRGQNVTFRCDPISEHNRLYWYRQTLGQGPEFLTYFQNEAQLEKSRLLSDRFSAERPKGSFSTLEIQRTEQGDSAMYLCASSTGTGDLTYTQYFGPGTRLTVL.

This chain connects TRBV7-3 to TRBJ2-2, with 9 nucleotides matching TRBD1. CDR3 length equals 16 residues. The germline V gene encodes CDR1 SGHTA and CDR2 FQGTGA. V trimming: 2 bases; J trimming: 4 bases; junction bases outside the gene matches: 5. The CDR3, as DNA: TGTGCCAGCAGCTTAGGGGGACAGGGAGGCACCGGGGAGCTGTTTTTT. Protein product: CASSLGGQGGTGELFF.

The J gene is TRBJ1-4, the V gene TRBV14, with 10 bases identical to TRBD1. With V trimmed by 5 bases and J by 5 bases, 8 bases remained unmatched. This CDR3 contains 16 residues. The germline V gene encodes CDR1 SGHDN and CDR2 FVKESK. In nucleotides, the CDR3 is TGTGCCAGCAGCACCGGGAGGGGACAGGGGAATGAAAAACTGTTTTTT. This gives the protein CASSTGRGQGNEKLFF. Variable domain in full (rest from reference TRBV14 and TRBJ1-4): EAGVTQFPSHSVIEKGQTVTLRCDPISGHDNLYWYRRVMGKEIKFLLHFVKESKQDESGMPNNRFLAERTGGTYSTLKVQPAELEDSGVYFCASSTGRGQGNEKLFFGSGTQLSVL.

The chain carries TRBV28 and TRBJ1-6; D may be TRBD1 (5 bases). This CDR3 contains 17 residues. With 2 bases removed from V and 4 bases from J, the gap between germline ends came to 15 bases. CDR1 MDHEN and CDR2 SYDVKM come from the germline V gene. This chain's CDR3 is CASSLTGRGVYNSPLHF. CDR3 nucleotide sequence: TGTGCCAGCAGTTTAACGGGGCGGGGGGTGTATAATTCACCCCTCCACTTT.

The chain is built from TRBV2 and TRBJ2-4; TRBD2 matches 14 bases. The CDR3 has 17 residues. Unmatched junction bases numbered 10, after V lost 6 bases and J lost 6 bases. Germline V gene sequence: CDR1 SNHLY, CDR2 FYNNEI. This CDR3 is CASRDPGLAGALNIQYF. CDR3 nucleotide sequence: TGTGCCAGCAGGGACCCGGGACTAGCGGGGGCCTTAAACATTCAGTACTTC.

The V call is TRBV11-2, the J call TRBJ2-1, with 10 bases that match TRBD1. This CDR3 spans 16 amino acids. Germline CDR1 is SGHAT and CDR2 is FQNNGV. The trim removed 6 bases at V and 6 bases at J, leaving 11 bases unmatched. The CDR3 protein is CASRLPGQGLGNEQFF. The CDR3 DNA follows: TGTGCCAGCAGGCTGCCGGGACAGGGGTTGGGCAATGAGCAGTTCTTC.

This chain connects TRBV7-9 to TRBJ1-4, with TRBD1 matching over 8 bases. Germline lookup yields CDR1 SEHNR and CDR2 FQNEAQ (reference sequence). The CDR3 length is 12 residues. V lost 9 bases and J lost 11; bases outside the gene matches: 8. CDR3 amino acids: CASGTGLGKLFF. The CDR3 coding sequence is TGTGCCAGTGGGACAGGCCTAGGTAAACTGTTTTTT.

The chain uses TRBV9 and TRBJ1-6, with 8 bases identical to TRBD1. Germline loops: CDR1 SGDLS, CDR2 YYNGEE. V shed 4 bases, J shed 0 bases, and the junction held 6 bases outside the gene matches. The CDR3 spans 17 residues. CDR3 protein: CASSPGQAFSYNSPLHF. In nucleotides, the CDR3 is TGTGCCAGCAGCCCGGGACAGGCCTTCTCCTATAATTCACCCCTCCACTTT.

This rearrangement joins TRBV7-2 to TRBJ2-7, with 12 bases fitting TRBD1. The CDR3 is 15 amino acids. V gave up 4 bases and J gave up 6 bases; unmatched junction bases: 7. The germline CDR1 and CDR2 sequences are SGHTA and FQGNSA. Here the CDR3 reads CASSSAGTGGLEQYF. Here the CDR3 DNA reads TGTGCCAGCAGCTCGGCCGGGACAGGGGGCCTCGAGCAGTACTTC.

This sequence joins TRBV30 and TRBJ2-1; a possible D gene is TRBD2 (7 bases). V was clipped by 7 bases and J by 1 base, with 17 bases between them. Germline V lookup: CDR1 GTSNPN, CDR2 SVGIG (reference sequence). The CDR3 spans 15 residues. CDR3: CASTAGARSYNEQFF. CDR3 DNA: TGTGCCTCAACTGCGGGGGCTCGTTCCTACAATGAGCAGTTCTTC.

This chain joins TRBV9 and TRBJ2-1; 10 bases fit TRBD2. Germline CDR1 reads SGDLS; CDR2 reads YYNGEE. The V segment lost 3 bases and the J segment 7 bases; nucleotides outside the gene matches: 10. This CDR3 region has 16 residues. The CDR3 loop reads CASSAPWTSGKNEQFF. The CDR3 nucleotides read TGTGCCAGCAGCGCCCCCTGGACTAGCGGCAAGAATGAGCAGTTCTTC.

The chain carries TRBV19 and TRBJ1-3; tentatively, D is TRBD1 (6 bases). This CDR3 is 14 amino acids long. With 7 bases removed from V and 4 bases from J, the gap between germline ends came to 14 bases. Germline V gives CDR1 LNHDA, CDR2 SQIVND (reference sequence). The DNA of the CDR3 is TGTGCCAGTAAGGAAACAGGGCGAGGAAACACCATATATTTT. This translates into CASKETGRGNTIYF.

This sequence joins TRBV6-1 and TRBJ2-3; tentatively, D is TRBD2 (5 bases). This CDR3 has 15 residues. V was cut by 5 bases and J by 1 base, with 13 bases left in between. Germline loops: CDR1 MNHNS, CDR2 SASEGT. The CDR3 region is CASSSSPSGTDTQYF. The CDR3 bases are TGTGCCAGCAGTTCTAGCCCCTCAGGCACAGATACGCAGTATTTT.

The chain recombines TRBV18 with TRBJ1-2; TRBD1 aligns across 9 bases. The germline gives CDR1 KGHSH, CDR2 LQKENI. The CDR3 extends over 12 amino acids. Trimming at V came to 3 bases and at J to 11 bases, leaving 4 bases not matched to a gene. The CDR3 DNA reads as TGTGCCAGCTCACCCGGGACAGGGTCGTACACCTTC. It is translated as CASSPGTGSYTF.

J is TRBJ2-4 and V is TRBV7-2; 7 bases agree with TRBD2. The CDR3 totals 15 residues. Losses at the gene ends were 0 bases for V and 8 bases for J; bases not matched to a gene: 7. Germline V gene data show CDR1 as SGHTA and CDR2 as FQGNSA. The CDR3 coding sequence is TGTGCCAGCAGCTTAGCTGGGCGGGGGTCTGACATTCAGTACTTC. Its protein is CASSLAGRGSDIQYF.

To note about this clone: At one boundary the junction diverges from the germline segment, which might be a read error. The CDR3 coding sequence is TGTTCCAGCAGCCCCCCGGGTGAGAATGAAAAACTGTTTTTT. It specifies CSSSPPGENEKLFF. The chain links TRBV7-9 to TRBJ1-4; D unresolved. The germline V gene encodes CDR1 SEHNR and CDR2 FQNEAQ (reference sequence). The CDR3 covers 14 residues.

Only a few counts were recorded for this clone. CDR3 DNA sequence: TGTGCCAGCAGTTACGGCCAGCAGGGTGGCACCATATATTTT. This sequence encodes CASSYGQQGGTIYF. This chain links TRBV6-6 with TRBJ1-3, with D perhaps matching TRBD1 (5 bases). This CDR3 is 14 amino acids long. CDR1 MNHNY and CDR2 SVGAGI come from the germline V gene (reference sequence). Trimming took 2 bases from V and 9 from J, leaving 14 bases between them.

The chain is built from TRBV5-6 and TRBJ2-7; 9 bases line up with TRBD1. Germline V gene lookup returns CDR1 SGHDT and CDR2 YYEEEE. This CDR3 has 17 residues. After removal of 3 bases from V and 6 bases from J, the junction contained 16 bases not matched to a gene. CDR3 nucleotides: TGTGCCAGCAGCTCAACGGCCCTGTTAGGGACAGGGTCCGAGCAGTACTTC. Translating gives CASSSTALLGTGSEQYF.

This chain connects TRBV19 to TRBJ1-6, with D possibly TRBD1 on 5 matching bases. CDR1 LNHDA and CDR2 SQIVND come from the germline V gene (reference sequence). V was shortened by 0 bases and J by 7 bases, with 10 bases between the two germline ends. The CDR3 extends over 15 amino acids. DNA of the CDR3: TGTGCCAGTAGTATAGATAGGGGAATCAATTCACCCCTCCACTTT. As protein: CASSIDRGINSPLHF.

This clone has more than one count but fewer than ten. The chain couples TRBV7-9 to TRBJ1-1; 7 positions match TRBD1. This CDR3 comprises 11 residues. Germline loops: CDR1 SEHNR, CDR2 FQNEAQ (reference sequence). CDR3: CAGAGGTEAFF. DNA of the CDR3: TGTGCTGGGGCAGGGGGCACTGAAGCTTTCTTT.

The chain carries TRBV7-2 and TRBJ2-7, with 8 bases aligning to TRBD1. CDR1 and CDR2 from the germline V gene are SGHTA and FQGNSA. With 2 bases clipped from V and 1 base from J, the junction kept 4 bases outside the gene matches. The CDR3 consists of 15 residues. The DNA for the CDR3 is TGTGCCAGCAGCTTACGCCAGGGGGCGTCCTACGAGCAGTACTTC. Translated, it gives CASSLRQGASYEQYF.

This clone was seen a few times. The chain couples TRBV11-2 to TRBJ2-1; 16 nucleotides agree with TRBD2. This CDR3 spans 19 amino acids. V was clipped by 4 bases and J by 8 bases; unmatched bases: 14. Germline V lookup: CDR1 SGHAT, CDR2 FQNNGV. The CDR3 spells CASSSSLGTSGGARDEQFF. The CDR3 coding sequence is TGTGCCAGCAGCTCCTCCCTTGGGACTAGCGGGGGGGCGAGGGATGAGCAGTTCTTC.